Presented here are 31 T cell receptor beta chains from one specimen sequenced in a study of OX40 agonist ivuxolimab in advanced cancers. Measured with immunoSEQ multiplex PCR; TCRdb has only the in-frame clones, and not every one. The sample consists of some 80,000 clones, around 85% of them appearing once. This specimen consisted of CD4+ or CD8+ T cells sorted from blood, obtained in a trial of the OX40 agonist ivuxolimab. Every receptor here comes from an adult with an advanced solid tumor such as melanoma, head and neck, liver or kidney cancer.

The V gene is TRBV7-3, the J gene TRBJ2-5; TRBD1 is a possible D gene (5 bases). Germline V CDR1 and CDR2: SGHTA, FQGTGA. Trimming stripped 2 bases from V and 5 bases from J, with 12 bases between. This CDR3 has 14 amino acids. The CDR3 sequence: CASSLGSGYETQYF. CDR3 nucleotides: TGTGCCAGCAGCTTAGGGTCAGGGTATGAGACCCAGTACTTC.

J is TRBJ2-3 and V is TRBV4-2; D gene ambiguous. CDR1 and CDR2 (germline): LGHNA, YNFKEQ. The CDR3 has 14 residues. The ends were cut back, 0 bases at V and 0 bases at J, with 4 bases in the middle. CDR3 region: CASSQERSTDTQYF. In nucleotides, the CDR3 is TGTGCCAGCAGCCAAGAACGTAGCACAGATACGCAGTATTTT.

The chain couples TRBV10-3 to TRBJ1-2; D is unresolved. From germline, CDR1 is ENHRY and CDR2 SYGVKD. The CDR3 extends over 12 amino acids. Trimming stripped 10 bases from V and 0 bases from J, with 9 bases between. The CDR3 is CATREANYGYTF. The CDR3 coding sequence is TGTGCCACCCGGGAGGCTAACTATGGCTACACCTTC.

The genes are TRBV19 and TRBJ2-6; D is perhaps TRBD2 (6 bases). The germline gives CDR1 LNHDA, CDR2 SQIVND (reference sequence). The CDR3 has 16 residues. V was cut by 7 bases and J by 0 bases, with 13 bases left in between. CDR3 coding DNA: TGTGCCAGTAACCGGGACTCCAGCTCTGGGGCCAACGTCCTGACTTTC. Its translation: CASNRDSSSGANVLTF. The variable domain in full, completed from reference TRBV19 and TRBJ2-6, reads DGGITQSPKYLFRKEGQNVTLSCEQNLNHDAMYWYRQDPGQGLRLIYYSQIVNDFQKGDIAEGYSVSREKKESFPLTVTSAQKNPTAFYLCASNRDSSSGANVLTFGAGSRLTVL.

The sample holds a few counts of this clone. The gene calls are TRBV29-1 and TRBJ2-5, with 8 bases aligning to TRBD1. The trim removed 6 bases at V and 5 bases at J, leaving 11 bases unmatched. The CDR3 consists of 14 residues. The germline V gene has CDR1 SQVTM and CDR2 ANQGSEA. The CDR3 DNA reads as TGCAGCGTCCCAGGGGGCGGGTCGTCGGAGACCCAGTACTTC. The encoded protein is CSVPGGGSSETQYF.

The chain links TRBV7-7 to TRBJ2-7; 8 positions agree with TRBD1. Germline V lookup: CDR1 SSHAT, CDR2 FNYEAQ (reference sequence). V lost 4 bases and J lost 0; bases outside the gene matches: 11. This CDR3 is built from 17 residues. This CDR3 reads CASSSRARQGTSYEQYF. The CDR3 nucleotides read TGTGCCAGCAGCTCCCGGGCAAGACAGGGGACCTCCTACGAGCAGTACTTC.

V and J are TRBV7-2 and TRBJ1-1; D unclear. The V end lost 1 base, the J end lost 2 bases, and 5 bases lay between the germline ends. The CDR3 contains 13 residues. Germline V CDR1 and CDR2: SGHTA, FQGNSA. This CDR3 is CASSLVGNTEAFF. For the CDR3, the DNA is TGTGCCAGCAGCTTAGTGGGCAACACTGAAGCTTTCTTT.

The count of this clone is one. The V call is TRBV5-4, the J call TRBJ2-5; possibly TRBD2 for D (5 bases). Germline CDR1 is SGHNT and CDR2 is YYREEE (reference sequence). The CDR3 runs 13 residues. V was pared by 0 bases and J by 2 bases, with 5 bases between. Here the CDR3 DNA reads TGTGCCAGCAGCTTGGGGACTCAAGAGACCCAGTACTTC. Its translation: CASSLGTQETQYF.

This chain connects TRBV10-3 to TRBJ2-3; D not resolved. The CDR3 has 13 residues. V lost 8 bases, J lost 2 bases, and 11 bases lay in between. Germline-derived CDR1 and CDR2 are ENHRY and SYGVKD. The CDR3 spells CAIGVSNTDTQYF. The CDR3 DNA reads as TGTGCCATCGGTGTCTCCAACACAGATACGCAGTATTTT.

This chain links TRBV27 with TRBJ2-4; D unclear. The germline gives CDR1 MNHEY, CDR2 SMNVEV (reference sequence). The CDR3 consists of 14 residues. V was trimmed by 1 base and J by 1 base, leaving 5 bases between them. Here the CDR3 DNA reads TGTGCCAGCAGTTTATACGGGGCCAAAAACATTCAGTACTTC. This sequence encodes CASSLYGAKNIQYF.

The CDR3 coding sequence is TGTGCCAGCAAAAGGCTCTTGAACACTGAAGCTTTCTTT. It is translated as CASKRLLNTEAFF. This sequence joins TRBV27 and TRBJ1-1; D is unresolved. The germline V gene encodes CDR1 MNHEY and CDR2 SMNVEV (reference sequence). The CDR3 has 13 residues. The V end lost 7 bases, the J end lost 0 bases, and 9 bases lay between the germline ends.

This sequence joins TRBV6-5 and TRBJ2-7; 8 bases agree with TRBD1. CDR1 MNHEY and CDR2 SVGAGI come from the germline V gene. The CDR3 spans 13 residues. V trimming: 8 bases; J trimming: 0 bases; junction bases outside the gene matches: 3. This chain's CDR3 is CASSGQGSYEQYF. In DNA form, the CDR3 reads TGTGCCAGCTCCGGACAGGGCTCCTACGAGCAGTACTTC.

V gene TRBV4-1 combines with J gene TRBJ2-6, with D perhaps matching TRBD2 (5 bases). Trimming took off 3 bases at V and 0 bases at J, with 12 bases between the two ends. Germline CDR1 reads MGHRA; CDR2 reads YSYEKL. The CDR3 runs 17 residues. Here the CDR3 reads CASSHWIRGSGANVLTF. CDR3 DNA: TGCGCCAGCAGCCACTGGATACGGGGCTCTGGGGCCAACGTCCTGACTTTC.

CDR3 nucleotides: TGTGCCAGCAGTTTTGGGACAGGGAGGTCCTACGAGCAGTACTTC. It codes for CASSFGTGRSYEQYF. V gene TRBV27 combines with J gene TRBJ2-7, with TRBD1 matching over 9 bases. CDR1 is MNHEY, CDR2 SMNVEV, per germline (reference sequence). With 3 bases clipped from V and 1 base from J, the junction kept 4 bases outside the gene matches. This CDR3 contains 15 residues.

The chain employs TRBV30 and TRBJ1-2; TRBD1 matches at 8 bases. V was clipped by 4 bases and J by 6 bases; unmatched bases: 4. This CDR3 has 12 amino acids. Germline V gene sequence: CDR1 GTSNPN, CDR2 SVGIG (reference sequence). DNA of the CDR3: TGTGCCTGGAAGCCAGGGGGCCATGGCTACACCTTC. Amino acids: CAWKPGGHGYTF.

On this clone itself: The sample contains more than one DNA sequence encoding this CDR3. The chain's CDR3 is CASSLGAAGGQPQHF. For the CDR3, the DNA is TGTGCCAGCAGCTTAGGGGCGGCGGGGGGTCAGCCCCAGCATTTT. The chain recombines TRBV7-2 with TRBJ1-5, with D maybe TRBD1 (5 bases). Per germline, CDR1 SGHTA and CDR2 FQGNSA. Trimming took off 1 base at V and 6 bases at J, with 13 bases between the two ends. The CDR3 covers 15 residues.

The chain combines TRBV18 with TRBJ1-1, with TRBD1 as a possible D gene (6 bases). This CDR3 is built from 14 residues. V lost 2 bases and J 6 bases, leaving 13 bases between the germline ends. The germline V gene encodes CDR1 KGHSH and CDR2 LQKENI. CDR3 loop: CASSPVRQVPEAFF. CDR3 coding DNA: TGTGCCAGCTCACCAGTCCGACAGGTACCTGAAGCTTTCTTT.

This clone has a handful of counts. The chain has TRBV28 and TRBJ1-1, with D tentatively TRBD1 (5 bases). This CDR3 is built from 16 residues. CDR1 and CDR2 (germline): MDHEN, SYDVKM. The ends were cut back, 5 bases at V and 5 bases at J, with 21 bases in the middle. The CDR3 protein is CASSPRAFRRATEAFF. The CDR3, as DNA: TGTGCCAGCAGTCCCCGGGCCTTCCGCAGGGCGACTGAAGCTTTCTTT.

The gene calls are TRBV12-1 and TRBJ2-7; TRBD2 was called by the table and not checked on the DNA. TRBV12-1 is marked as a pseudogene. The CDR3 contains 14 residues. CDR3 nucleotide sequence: TGTGCCAGCAGCCCTAAACCGGGGGGCTACGAGCAGTACTTC. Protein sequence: CASSPKPGGYEQYF.

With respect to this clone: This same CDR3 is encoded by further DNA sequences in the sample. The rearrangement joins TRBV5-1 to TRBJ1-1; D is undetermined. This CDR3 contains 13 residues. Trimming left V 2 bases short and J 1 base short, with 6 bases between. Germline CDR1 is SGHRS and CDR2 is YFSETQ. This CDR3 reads CASSLGRNTEAFF. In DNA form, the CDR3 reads TGCGCCAGCAGCTTAGGCCGGAACACTGAAGCTTTCTTT.

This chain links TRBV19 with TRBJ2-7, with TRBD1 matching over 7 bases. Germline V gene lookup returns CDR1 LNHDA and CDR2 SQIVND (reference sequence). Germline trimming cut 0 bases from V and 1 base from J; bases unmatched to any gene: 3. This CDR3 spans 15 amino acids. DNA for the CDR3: TGTGCCAGTAGTATAGACCGGACAGGATCCTACGAGCAGTACTTC. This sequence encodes CASSIDRTGSYEQYF.

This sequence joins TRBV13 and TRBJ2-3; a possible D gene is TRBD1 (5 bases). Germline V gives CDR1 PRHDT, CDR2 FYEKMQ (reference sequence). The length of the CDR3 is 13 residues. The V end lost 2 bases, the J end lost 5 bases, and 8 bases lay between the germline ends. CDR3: CASSLRTRDTQYF. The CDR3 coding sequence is TGTGCCAGCAGCTTAAGGACAAGAGATACGCAGTATTTT.

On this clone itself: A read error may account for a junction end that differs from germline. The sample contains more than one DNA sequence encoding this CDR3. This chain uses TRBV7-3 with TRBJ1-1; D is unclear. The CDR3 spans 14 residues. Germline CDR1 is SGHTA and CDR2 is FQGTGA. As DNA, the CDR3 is TGTGCCAGCAGCTTATACGCTGGGAACACTGAAGCTTTTTTT. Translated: CASSLYAGNTEAFF. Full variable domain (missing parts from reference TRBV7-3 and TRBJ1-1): GAGVSQTPSNKVTEKGKYVELRCDPISGHTALYWYRQSLGQGPEFLIYFQGTGAADDSGLPNDRFFAVRPEGSVSTLKIQRTERGDSAVYLCASSLYAGNTEAFFGQGTRLTVV.

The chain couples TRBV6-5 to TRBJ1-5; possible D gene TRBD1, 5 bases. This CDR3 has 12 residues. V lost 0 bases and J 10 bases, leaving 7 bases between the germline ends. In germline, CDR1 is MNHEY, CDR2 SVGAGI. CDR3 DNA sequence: TGTGCCAGCAGTTACTCGCAGGGCCCCCAGCATTTT. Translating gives CASSYSQGPQHF.

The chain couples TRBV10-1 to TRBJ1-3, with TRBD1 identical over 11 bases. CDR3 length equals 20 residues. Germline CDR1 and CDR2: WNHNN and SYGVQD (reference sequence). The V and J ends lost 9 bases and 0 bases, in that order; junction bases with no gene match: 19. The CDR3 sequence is CARNESDRGLGRTSGNTIYF. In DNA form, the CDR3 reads TGCGCCAGAAACGAATCGGACAGGGGGCTGGGGAGAACCTCTGGAAACACCATATATTTT.

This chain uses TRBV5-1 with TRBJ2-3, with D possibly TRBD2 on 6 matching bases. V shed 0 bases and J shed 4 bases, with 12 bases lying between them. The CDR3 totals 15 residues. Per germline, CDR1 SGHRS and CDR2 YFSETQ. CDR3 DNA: TGCGCCAGCAGCTTGGGGGGGGTGGGTGCAGATACGCAGTATTTT. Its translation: CASSLGGVGADTQYF.

The CDR3 reads CASSLDGGNQPQHF. The CDR3 coding sequence is TGCGCCAGCAGCTTGGATGGGGGCAATCAGCCCCAGCATTTT. The rearrangement joins TRBV5-1 to TRBJ1-5; D not certain. The CDR3 is 14 residues long. V was cut by 0 bases and J by 2 bases, with 6 bases left in between. CDR1 is SGHRS, CDR2 YFSETQ, per germline.

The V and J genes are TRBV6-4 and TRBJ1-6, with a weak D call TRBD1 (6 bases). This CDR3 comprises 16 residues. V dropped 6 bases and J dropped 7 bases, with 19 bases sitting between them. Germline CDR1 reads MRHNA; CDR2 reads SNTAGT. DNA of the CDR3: TGTGCCAGCAGGAGGGACGGGGGGACACCAAATTCACCCCTCCACTTT. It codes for CASRRDGGTPNSPLHF.

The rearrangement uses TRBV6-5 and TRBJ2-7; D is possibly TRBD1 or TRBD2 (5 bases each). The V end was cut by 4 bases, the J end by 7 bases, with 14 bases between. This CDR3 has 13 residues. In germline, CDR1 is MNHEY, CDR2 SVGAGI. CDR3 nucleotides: TGTGCCAGCAGTTCGCCCGGGACGGAGGAGCAGTACTTC. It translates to CASSSPGTEEQYF.

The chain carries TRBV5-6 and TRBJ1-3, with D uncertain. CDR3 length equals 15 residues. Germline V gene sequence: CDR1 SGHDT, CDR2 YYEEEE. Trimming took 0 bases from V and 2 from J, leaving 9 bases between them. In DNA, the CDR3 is TGTGCCAGCAGCTTGGGGAGGAATACTGGAAACACCATATATTTT. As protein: CASSLGRNTGNTIYF.

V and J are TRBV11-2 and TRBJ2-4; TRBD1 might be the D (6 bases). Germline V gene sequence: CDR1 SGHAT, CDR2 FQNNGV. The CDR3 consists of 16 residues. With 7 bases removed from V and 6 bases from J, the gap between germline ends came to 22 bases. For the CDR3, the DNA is TGTGCCAGCACCCGAAACAGGGCAAACGGGGCAAACATTCAGTACTTC. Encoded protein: CASTRNRANGANIQYF.